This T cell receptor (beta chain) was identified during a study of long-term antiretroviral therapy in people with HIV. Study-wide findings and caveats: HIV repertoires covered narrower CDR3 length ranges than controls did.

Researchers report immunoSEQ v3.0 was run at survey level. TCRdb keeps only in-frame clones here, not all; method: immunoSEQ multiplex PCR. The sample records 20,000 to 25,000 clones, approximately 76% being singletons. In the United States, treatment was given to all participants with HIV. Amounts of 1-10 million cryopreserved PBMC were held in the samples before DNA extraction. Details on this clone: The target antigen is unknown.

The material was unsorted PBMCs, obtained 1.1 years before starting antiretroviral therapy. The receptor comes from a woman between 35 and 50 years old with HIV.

This CDR3 reads CASSLGGGQLNEQFF. Here the CDR3 DNA reads TGCGCCAGCAGCTTGGGCGGGGGACAATTGAATGAGCAGTTCTTC. The chain couples TRBV5-1 to TRBJ2-1; maybe TRBD2 (7 bases). V lost 0 bases and J 7 bases, leaving 14 bases between the germline ends. CDR1 SGHRS and CDR2 YFSETQ come from the germline V gene. The CDR3 contains 15 residues.